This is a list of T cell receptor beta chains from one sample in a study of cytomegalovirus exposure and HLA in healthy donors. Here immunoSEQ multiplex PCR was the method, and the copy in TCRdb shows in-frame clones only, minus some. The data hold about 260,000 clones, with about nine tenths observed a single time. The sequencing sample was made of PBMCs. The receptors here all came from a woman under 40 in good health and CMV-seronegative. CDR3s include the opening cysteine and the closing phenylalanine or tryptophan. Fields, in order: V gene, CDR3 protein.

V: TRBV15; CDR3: CATSRGSVTSTDTQYF
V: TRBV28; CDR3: CASHGYEAFF
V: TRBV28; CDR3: CASIDSGGATYNEQFF
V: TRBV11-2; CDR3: CASSLIPSTSYEQYF
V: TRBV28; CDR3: CATRRRDREDLAFF
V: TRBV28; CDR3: CASSFRSSYEQYF
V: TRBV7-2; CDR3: CASSLSGGLTYEQYF
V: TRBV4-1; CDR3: CASSQTGSYEQYF
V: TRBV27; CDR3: CASKKGQGANQPQHF
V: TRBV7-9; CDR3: CASSLVLRTSGSYEQYF
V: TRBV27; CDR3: CASSLQAGGYEQYF
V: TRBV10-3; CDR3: CAISESGTSNTEAFF
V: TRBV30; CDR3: CAWSGQGTGELFF
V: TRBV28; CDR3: CASSHGLAYYNEQFF
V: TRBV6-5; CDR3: CASSPGTPAGQPQHF
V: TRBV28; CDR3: CASSQAGGLAKNIQYF
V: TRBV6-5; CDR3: CASSYYSGIAYNEQFF
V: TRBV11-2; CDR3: CASSLRQDNEQFF
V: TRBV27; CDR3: CASSLLSPTYF
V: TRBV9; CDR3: CASSPTSGRGYNEQFF
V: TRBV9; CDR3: CASSVAGEGTEAFF
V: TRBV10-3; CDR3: CAISEWKGGSNEQFF
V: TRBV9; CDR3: CASSESGLYQETQYF
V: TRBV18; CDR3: CASQGTTGELFF
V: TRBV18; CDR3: CASSPSRTSGDEQYF
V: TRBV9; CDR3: CASSPSRGTEAFF
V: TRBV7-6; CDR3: CASSLAVPTSGIYEQYF
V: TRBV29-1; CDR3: CSVVSSGSYNEQFF
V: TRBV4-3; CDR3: CASSHDSLDYNEQFF
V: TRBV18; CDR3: CASSPLAKTGVEQYF
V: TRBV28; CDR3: CASSLWGRTDTQYF
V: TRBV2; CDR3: CARGGLANEQYF
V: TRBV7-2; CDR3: CASSPSSSGAYEQYF
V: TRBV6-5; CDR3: CASSSTGSYEQYF
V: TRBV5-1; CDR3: CASSWTGGSYEQYF